This is a list of T cell receptor beta chains from one sample in a study of graft-versus-host responses after intestinal transplantation. Assay used: immunoSEQ multiplex PCR; TCRdb lists only in-frame clones, some missing. This sample has over 100,000 clones, with 90% to 95% found just once. No cognate antigen is known for these TCRs. The input for sequencing was unstimulated CD4+ T cells sorted from spleen or lymph node cells, taken before transplant. Receptor source: a human donor who was the organ donor for an intestinal transplant. Both conserved end residues are part of each CDR3. A D gene is named only where the DNA matches it firmly. Size tells how often a clone was seen (once, few, many) or the class of an expanded clone, and some rows leave it out.

v_call: TRBV30
j_call: TRBJ2-2
d_call: TRBD2
clone_size: .
cdr3_nt: TGTGCCTGGGGGACTAGCGGGAGGGAATTCGCCGGGGAGCTGTTTTTT
cdr3_aa: CAWGTSGREFAGELFF

v_call: TRBV9
j_call: TRBJ2-5
d_call: .
clone_size: .
cdr3_nt: TGTGCCAGCAGCGTAGACCAGGTGGAGGGAGGTTTAGTGGAGACCCAGTACTTC
cdr3_aa: CASSVDQVEGGLVETQYF

v_call: TRBV7-2
j_call: TRBJ2-2
d_call: .
clone_size: .
cdr3_nt: TGTGCCAGCAGCGCCGACCCAGGAGCGGTAAACACCGGGGAGCTGTTTTTT
cdr3_aa: CASSADPGAVNTGELFF

v_call: TRBV6-5
j_call: TRBJ2-7
d_call: .
clone_size: .
cdr3_nt: TGTGCCAGCAGGAAAGCGGATAAGGTCCACGAGCAGTACTTC
cdr3_aa: CASRKADKVHEQYF

v_call: TRBV6-1
j_call: TRBJ1-5
d_call: TRBD1
clone_size: once
cdr3_nt: TGTGCCAGCAGTGACGGGACAGCAAGCAATCAGCCCCAGCATTTT
cdr3_aa: CASSDGTASNQPQHF

v_call: TRBV5-4
j_call: TRBJ1-4
d_call: .
clone_size: .
cdr3_nt: TGTGCCAGCAGCCTCGGGACAACTAATGAAAAACTGTTTTTT
cdr3_aa: CASSLGTTNEKLFF

v_call: TRBV15
j_call: TRBJ2-2
d_call: .
clone_size: .
cdr3_nt: TGTGCCACCAGCAGAGTCACCGGGGAGCTGTTTTTT
cdr3_aa: CATSRVTGELFF

v_call: TRBV29-1
j_call: TRBJ2-3
d_call: TRBD2
clone_size: .
cdr3_nt: TGCAGCGCTGGACTAGCGGGAGGCCTGTACGATACGCAGTATTTT
cdr3_aa: CSAGLAGGLYDTQYF

v_call: TRBV4-2
j_call: TRBJ2-2
d_call: .
clone_size: .
cdr3_nt: TGTGCCAGCAGCCGAGGACAGGGAGGGACCGGGGAGCTGTTTTTT
cdr3_aa: CASSRGQGGTGELFF

v_call: TRBV28
j_call: TRBJ2-2
d_call: .
clone_size: .
cdr3_nt: TGTGCCAGCAGTTTTTATCTCGCTACCGGGGAGCTGTTTTTT
cdr3_aa: CASSFYLATGELFF

v_call: TRBV7-2
j_call: TRBJ2-3
d_call: .
clone_size: .
cdr3_nt: TGTGCCAGCAGCGCATTCGGGCAGGCCTGGGATACGCAGTATTTT
cdr3_aa: CASSAFGQAWDTQYF

v_call: TRBV19
j_call: TRBJ2-1
d_call: .
clone_size: .
cdr3_nt: TGTGCCAGTAGTATTTCATACGGGTCAACCTACAATGAGCAGTTCTTC
cdr3_aa: CASSISYGSTYNEQFF

v_call: TRBV7-9
j_call: TRBJ1-4
d_call: .
clone_size: .
cdr3_nt: TGTGCCAGCAGCTTAGCGTCGGGGGAAAAACTGTTTTTT
cdr3_aa: CASSLASGEKLFF

v_call: TRBV19
j_call: TRBJ2-1
d_call: TRBD2
clone_size: .
cdr3_nt: TGTGCCAGTAGTATACGTTTGAGCGGGGACTCCTACAATGAGCAGTTCTTC
cdr3_aa: CASSIRLSGDSYNEQFF

v_call: TRBV28
j_call: TRBJ1-5
d_call: TRBD1
clone_size: once
cdr3_nt: TGTGCCAGCGGAACAGGGGGCATGAGCAATCAGCCCCAGCATTTT
cdr3_aa: CASGTGGMSNQPQHF

v_call: TRBV7-2
j_call: TRBJ2-4
d_call: TRBD2
clone_size: .
cdr3_nt: TGTGCCAGCAGCCCCAGGGTCGCTAGCGGGCCGAAAAACATTCAGTACTTC
cdr3_aa: CASSPRVASGPKNIQYF

v_call: TRBV27
j_call: TRBJ2-2
d_call: TRBD2
clone_size: once
cdr3_nt: TGTGCCAGCAGTTCCCGGGGGGGCATGAACGCCGGGGAGCTGTTTTTT
cdr3_aa: CASSSRGGMNAGELFF

v_call: TRBV30
j_call: TRBJ1-3
d_call: .
clone_size: .
cdr3_nt: TGTGCCTGGAGTGGCGGGATCCCTGGAAACACCATATATTTT
cdr3_aa: CAWSGGIPGNTIYF

v_call: TRBV6-1
j_call: TRBJ2-7
d_call: .
clone_size: .
cdr3_nt: TGTGCCAGCAGTGTGAGGACAGCCTACGAGCAGTACTTC
cdr3_aa: CASSVRTAYEQYF

v_call: TRBV18
j_call: TRBJ2-2
d_call: TRBD2
clone_size: .
cdr3_nt: TGTGCCAGCTCACTGCTAGCGGGGAACACCGGGGAGCTGTTTTTT
cdr3_aa: CASSLLAGNTGELFF

v_call: TRBV11-2
j_call: TRBJ2-5
d_call: .
clone_size: .
cdr3_nt: TGTGCCAGCAGCCCGATGGTGGGGGAGACCCAGTACTTC
cdr3_aa: CASSPMVGETQYF

v_call: TRBV28
j_call: TRBJ2-5
d_call: TRBD2
clone_size: once
cdr3_nt: TGTGCCAGCAGTTGGGGACTAGCGGGAGTTCAAGGGGGAGGGACCCAGTACTTC
cdr3_aa: CASSWGLAGVQGGGTQYF

v_call: TRBV28
j_call: TRBJ2-3
d_call: .
clone_size: .
cdr3_nt: TGTGCCAGCAGTTTCGCAGGGATTAGCACAGATACGCAGTATTTT
cdr3_aa: CASSFAGISTDTQYF

v_call: TRBV7-9
j_call: TRBJ2-5
d_call: .
clone_size: .
cdr3_nt: TGTGCCAGCAGCTCGGTTCGGGGAGGACAGACCCAGTACTTC
cdr3_aa: CASSSVRGGQTQYF

v_call: TRBV9
j_call: TRBJ2-3
d_call: .
clone_size: .
cdr3_nt: TGTGCCAGCAGCGCCCTAGGCCCAGATACGCAGTATTTT
cdr3_aa: CASSALGPDTQYF

v_call: TRBV19
j_call: TRBJ2-7
d_call: .
clone_size: once
cdr3_nt: TGTGCCAGTAGTATAGCGCCCGGCCAGGGGTTCGAGCAGTACTTC
cdr3_aa: CASSIAPGQGFEQYF

v_call: TRBV14
j_call: TRBJ2-5
d_call: TRBD2
clone_size: .
cdr3_nt: TGTGCCAGCAGCCAAGTACTAGCGGGAGCCGAGACCCAGTACTTC
cdr3_aa: CASSQVLAGAETQYF

v_call: TRBV5-1
j_call: TRBJ2-1
d_call: .
clone_size: .
cdr3_nt: TGCGCCAGCAGCTTGGGCGGGGGCCACCTTAAAAGCTCCTACAATGAGCAGTTCTTC
cdr3_aa: CASSLGGGHLKSSYNEQFF

v_call: TRBV5-1
j_call: TRBJ1-2
d_call: TRBD1
clone_size: .
cdr3_nt: TGCGCCAGCAGCTTGGGGCAGGGGGATGGCTACACCTTC
cdr3_aa: CASSLGQGDGYTF

v_call: TRBV9
j_call: TRBJ2-1
d_call: .
clone_size: once
cdr3_nt: TGTGCCAGCAGCGTAGAAGGGTTCAATGAGCAGTTCTTC
cdr3_aa: CASSVEGFNEQFF

v_call: TRBV7-9
j_call: TRBJ2-6
d_call: TRBD1
clone_size: .
cdr3_nt: TGTGCCACCCGGGACAGTATTGGGGCTGGGGCCAACGTCCTGACTTTC
cdr3_aa: CATRDSIGAGANVLTF

v_call: TRBV5-1
j_call: TRBJ1-2
d_call: .
clone_size: .
cdr3_nt: TGCGCCAGCAGCTTGGATAGGGGCAGCTATGGCTACACCTTC
cdr3_aa: CASSLDRGSYGYTF

v_call: TRBV11-1
j_call: TRBJ1-1
d_call: .
clone_size: .
cdr3_nt: TGTGCCAGCAGCTTAGCTGGCCGGAACACTGAAGCTTTCTTT
cdr3_aa: CASSLAGRNTEAFF

v_call: TRBV6-1
j_call: TRBJ1-4
d_call: .
clone_size: few
cdr3_nt: TGTGCCAGCAGTCACAGGGAATCAACTAATGAAAAACTGTTTTTT
cdr3_aa: CASSHRESTNEKLFF

v_call: TRBV28
j_call: TRBJ1-2
d_call: .
clone_size: .
cdr3_nt: TGTGCCAGCAGTTTACCTAAGGGGGCTAACTATGGCTACACCTTC
cdr3_aa: CASSLPKGANYGYTF

v_call: TRBV5-1
j_call: TRBJ2-5
d_call: TRBD2
clone_size: .
cdr3_nt: TGCGCCAGCAGCCCGGGACTAGCGGGAGGCCTAGCAGAGACCCAGTACTTC
cdr3_aa: CASSPGLAGGLAETQYF

v_call: TRBV7-2
j_call: TRBJ2-7
d_call: .
clone_size: .
cdr3_nt: TGTGCCAGCAGCTTACGCTTAGCGAGCCACGAGCAGTACTTC
cdr3_aa: CASSLRLASHEQYF

v_call: TRBV30
j_call: TRBJ1-1
d_call: .
clone_size: .
cdr3_nt: TGTGCCTGGAGTCGGGTCGGGGATGGAGTCACTGAAGCTTTCTTT
cdr3_aa: CAWSRVGDGVTEAFF

v_call: TRBV6-5
j_call: TRBJ1-3
d_call: .
clone_size: few
cdr3_nt: TGTGCCAGCAGAAAGATAGCTGGAAACACCATATATTTT
cdr3_aa: CASRKIAGNTIYF

v_call: TRBV19
j_call: TRBJ2-2
d_call: .
clone_size: .
cdr3_nt: TGTGCCAGTAGTCCGCGTCTGAACACCGGGGAGCTGTTTTTT
cdr3_aa: CASSPRLNTGELFF

v_call: TRBV19
j_call: TRBJ2-4
d_call: .
clone_size: .
cdr3_nt: TGTGCCAGTAGTATAGGTCAGGGAACGGACATTCAGTACTTC
cdr3_aa: CASSIGQGTDIQYF

v_call: TRBV18
j_call: TRBJ2-2
d_call: .
clone_size: .
cdr3_nt: TGTGCCAGCTCACCACCTTGGGGCGCCGACACCGGGGAGCTGTTTTTT
cdr3_aa: CASSPPWGADTGELFF

v_call: TRBV11-2
j_call: TRBJ2-3
d_call: .
clone_size: .
cdr3_nt: TGTGCCAGCAGCTTAGATCGGGGGCCAACAGATACGCAGTATTTT
cdr3_aa: CASSLDRGPTDTQYF